A selection of T cell receptor beta chains follows, all from one sample in a study of graft-versus-host responses after intestinal transplantation. These TCRs' antigens remain unknown. Produced via immunoSEQ multiplex PCR; TCRdb's table is partial and in-frame only. The top ten clones hold around 0.49% of a sample with 90,000 to 95,000 clones, roughly 91% of them seen once. This specimen consisted of unstimulated CD8+ T cells sorted from spleen or lymph node cells, obtained before intestinal transplant. All receptors come from a human donor who received an intestinal transplant. The CDR3 runs from the conserved cysteine through the conserved F or W. Fields, in order: V gene, J gene, D gene, CDR3 protein, CDR3 DNA. A D gene is named only where the DNA matches it firmly.

V gene: TRBV30
J gene: TRBJ2-7
D gene: TRBD1
CDR3 protein: CAWRPGQRPYEQYF
CDR3 DNA: TGTGCCTGGAGGCCGGGACAGCGACCCTACGAGCAGTACTTC

V gene: TRBV13
J gene: TRBJ2-1
D gene: TRBD2
CDR3 protein: CASSLERQGLAGGNNEQFF
CDR3 DNA: TGTGCCAGCAGCTTAGAGAGACAGGGACTAGCGGGGGGCAACAATGAGCAGTTCTTC

V gene: TRBV19
J gene: TRBJ2-7
D gene: TRBD1
CDR3 protein: CASTAGQGNEQYF
CDR3 DNA: TGTGCCAGTACCGCGGGACAGGGGAACGAGCAGTACTTC

V gene: TRBV27
J gene: TRBJ2-7
D gene: -
CDR3 protein: CASSLTTGSYEQYF
CDR3 DNA: TGTGCCAGCAGTTTGACGACAGGAAGCTACGAGCAGTACTTC

V gene: TRBV2
J gene: TRBJ1-3
D gene: -
CDR3 protein: CASSESRQKGNTIYF
CDR3 DNA: TGTGCCAGCAGTGAAAGTAGACAAAAAGGAAACACCATATATTTT

V gene: TRBV7-9
J gene: TRBJ2-1
D gene: -
CDR3 protein: CASSLRTSYNEQFF
CDR3 DNA: TGTGCCAGCAGCTTAAGGACTTCGTACAATGAGCAGTTCTTC

V gene: TRBV2
J gene: TRBJ2-3
D gene: TRBD2
CDR3 protein: CASSVRLAGEELDTDTQYF
CDR3 DNA: TGTGCCAGCAGTGTACGACTAGCGGGAGAAGAATTGGACACAGATACGCAGTATTTT

V gene: TRBV19
J gene: TRBJ1-2
D gene: TRBD1
CDR3 protein: CASSQGGASGYTF
CDR3 DNA: TGTGCCAGTAGTCAAGGGGGCGCGAGTGGCTACACCTTC

V gene: TRBV6-6
J gene: TRBJ1-1
D gene: -
CDR3 protein: CATRTPLNTEAFF
CDR3 DNA: TGTGCCACTCGGACACCACTGAACACTGAAGCTTTCTTT

V gene: TRBV19
J gene: TRBJ2-7
D gene: TRBD2
CDR3 protein: CASSIGLAGFYEQYF
CDR3 DNA: TGTGCCAGTAGTATCGGCCTAGCGGGTTTCTACGAGCAGTACTTC

V gene: TRBV27
J gene: TRBJ1-5
D gene: TRBD1
CDR3 protein: CASRTGQGAYSNQPQHF
CDR3 DNA: TGTGCCAGCAGGACGGGACAGGGGGCCTATAGCAATCAGCCCCAGCATTTT

V gene: TRBV28
J gene: TRBJ1-1
D gene: TRBD1
CDR3 protein: CASRHRDRNTEAFF
CDR3 DNA: TGTGCCAGCAGACACCGGGACAGGAACACTGAAGCTTTCTTT

V gene: TRBV28
J gene: TRBJ2-7
D gene: TRBD1
CDR3 protein: CASAWTGVHEQYF
CDR3 DNA: TGTGCCAGCGCTTGGACAGGAGTCCACGAGCAGTACTTC

V gene: TRBV19
J gene: TRBJ2-7
D gene: -
CDR3 protein: CASSNSYEQYF
CDR3 DNA: TGTGCCAGTAGTAACAGCTACGAGCAGTACTTC

V gene: TRBV27
J gene: TRBJ2-1
D gene: TRBD2
CDR3 protein: CASRWDYLREDEQFF
CDR3 DNA: TGTGCCAGCAGATGGGACTACCTAAGAGAGGATGAGCAGTTCTTC